This TCR beta chain was captured by sequencing in a study of T-cell reconstitution after alpha-beta-depleted transplantation in children. The TCRbeta library was prepared with unique molecular identifiers. TCRdb re-derived calls from the PCR reads in MiXCR, one entry per CDR3 protein. This sample has hundreds of thousands of distinct CDR3 sequences, with 30% to 35% found just once. The CDR3 has 13 amino acids. V lost 1 base and J 7 bases, leaving 11 bases between the germline ends. Per germline, CDR1 SGDLS and CDR2 YYNGEE. The chain combines TRBV9 with TRBJ1-1; D gene unclear. The TCR was taken from a human donor who donated a stem cell graft to a child with aplastic anemia. The source material was PBMCs from the stem cell graft donor, sampled from the stem cell graft. CDR3 bases: TGTGCCAGCAGCGTATCTTGGCTAAATGAAGCTTTCTTT. Its protein product is CASSVSWLNEAFF.